This TCR beta chain was sequenced during a study of T cell responses to AZD1222 COVID-19 vaccine (dated by TCRdb to 2020 to 2022). Study-level background: TCR sequencing was performed for 230 to 250 trial participants, of whom 200 to 210 were given two doses of AZD1222 and around 25 were given two doses of MenACWY control vaccine. Trial participants were enrolled by age into 18-55, 56-69 and 70-plus year subgroups, with roughly 160, 29 and 62 TCR-sequenced participants respectively. The paper's findings and limits, for the study overall: Reportedly, almost half of the unique spike-specific TCRs recognized epitopes lying outside the regions that are mutated in the B.1.351 and B.1.1.7 variants. Participants were mostly white British, with more females than males. The authors suggested clonal diversity may have been underestimated. After two AZD1222 doses, both the breadth and the depth of spike-specific TCRs were significantly higher than at day 0 and than in MenACWY recipients. Conclusions about previously exposed vaccinees are limited, since just 6 or 7 AZD1222 recipients were seropositive for SARS-CoV-2 at baseline. In the small 56-69-year group, the increase in depth fell short of significance, most likely because of low power. Because no day 14 peak-response samples were available, the repertoires could be characterized only after the peak T cell response. The vaccine-associated CD4 TCRs covered the entire spike protein, and the dominant responses fell in regions 160-218 and 743-854.

In this sample, this clone turned up a few times. Its binding antigen is unknown. Nothing much larger sits one base from this clone, and base qualities are not available. The CDR3 regions of human TCRbeta chains were analyzed by immunosequencing. Concerning the study's data processing: Repertoire TCRs were matched against a reference library of SARS-CoV-2-specific TCRs generated with the MIRA antigen-specificity platform. Breadth was defined as the fraction of unique TCRs that were SARS-CoV-2-associated, and depth was defined as the fraction of total T cells that were SARS-CoV-2-associated. Using the MIRA data, each spike-specific TCR was mapped to the spike region that the TCR reacts to and placed in a CD4 or CD8 class. Log10-transformed breadth and depth values were compared by one-way ANOVA with Sidak's multiple comparisons tests. The table comes from immuneACCESS by way of TCRdb, which keeps in-frame sequences with V and J called. Part of the clones is missing from these tables; in studies checked, under half for an unresolved V gene and the rest for unknown reasons. V, J and clone size reflect that table, while D and trimming were determined from the DNA. The sample table holds around 150,000 clones, of which 90% to 95% were seen once. The top ten constitute over 1% of the sample.

For this chain, trimming is 5 bases at the V end and 2 bases at the J end, and the number of junction bases without a gene match is 7. CDR1 and CDR2, looked up from the germline V gene, are SNHLY and FYNNEI. The CDR3 holds 16 amino acids from the cysteine to the phenylalanine. Solely the CDR3 DNA is kept, with 48 bases framed from the first base. What this sample's time point label stands for: about 28 days (+/-7) after the second vaccine dose. AZD1222 recipients whose second dose came at about 4 weeks and those whose second dose came at about 12 weeks were combined into one group, since spike-specific TCR depth and breadth did not differ between the two schedules. Vaccinee samples came from UK trials COV001 and COV002, including a single-blind randomized controlled phase 2/3 trial of AZD1222 (ChAdOx1 nCoV-19) in healthy adults. Trial participant PBMC samples were collected at day 0 and day 28 after the second dose for TCRbeta chain sequencing.

The sequence was obtained from an adult who received the AZD1222 COVID-19 vaccine. The chain uses TRBV2 and TRBJ2-7; 12 central nucleotides agree with TRBD2. The sample was peripheral blood, taken 28 days after the second AZD1222 dose. CDR3 region: CASSLTLAGGAYEQYF. Read as DNA, the sequence is TGTGCCAGCAGTTTAACCCTAGCGGGAGGGGCCTACGAGCAGTACTTC.